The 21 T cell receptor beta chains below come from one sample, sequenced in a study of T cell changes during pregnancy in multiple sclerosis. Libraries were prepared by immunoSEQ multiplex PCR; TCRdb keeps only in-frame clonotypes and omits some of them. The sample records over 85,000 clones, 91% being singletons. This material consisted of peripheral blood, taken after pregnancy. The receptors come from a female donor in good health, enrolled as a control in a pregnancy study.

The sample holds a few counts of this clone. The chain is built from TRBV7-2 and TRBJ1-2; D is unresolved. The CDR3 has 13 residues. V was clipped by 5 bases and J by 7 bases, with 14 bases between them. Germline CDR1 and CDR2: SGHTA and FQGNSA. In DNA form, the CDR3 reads TGTGCCAGCAGCCCCCGGAGGATAGGTGGCTACACCTTC. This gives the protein CASSPRRIGGYTF.

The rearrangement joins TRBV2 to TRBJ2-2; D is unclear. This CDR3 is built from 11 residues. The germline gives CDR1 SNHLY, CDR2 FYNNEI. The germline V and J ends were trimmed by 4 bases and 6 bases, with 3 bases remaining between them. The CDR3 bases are TGTGCCAGCAGTGCCTCCGGGGAGCTGTTTTTT. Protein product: CASSASGELFF.

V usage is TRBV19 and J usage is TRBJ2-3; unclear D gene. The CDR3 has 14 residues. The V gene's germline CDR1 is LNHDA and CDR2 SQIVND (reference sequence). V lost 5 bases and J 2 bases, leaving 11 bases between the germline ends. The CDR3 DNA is TGTGCCAGTAGTTACGAACTCGTCACAGATACGCAGTATTTT. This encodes CASSYELVTDTQYF.

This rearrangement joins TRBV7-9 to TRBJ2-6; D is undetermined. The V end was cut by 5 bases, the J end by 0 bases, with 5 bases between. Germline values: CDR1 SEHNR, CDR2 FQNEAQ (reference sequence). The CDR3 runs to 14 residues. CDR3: CASSRSSGANVLTF. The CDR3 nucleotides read TGTGCCAGCAGCCGGAGCTCTGGGGCCAACGTCCTGACTTTC.

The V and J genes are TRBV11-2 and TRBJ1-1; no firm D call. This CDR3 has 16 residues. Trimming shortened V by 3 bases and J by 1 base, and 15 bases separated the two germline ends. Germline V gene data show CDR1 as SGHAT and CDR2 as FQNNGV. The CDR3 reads CASSFEGGRRNTEAFF. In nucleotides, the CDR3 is TGTGCCAGCAGCTTCGAAGGCGGTCGAAGGAACACTGAAGCTTTCTTT.

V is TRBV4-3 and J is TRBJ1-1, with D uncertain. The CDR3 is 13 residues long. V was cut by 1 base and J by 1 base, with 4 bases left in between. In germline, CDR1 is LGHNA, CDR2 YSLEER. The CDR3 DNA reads TGCGCCAGCAGCCAAGTCAAGAACACTGAAGCTTTCTTT. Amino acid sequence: CASSQVKNTEAFF.

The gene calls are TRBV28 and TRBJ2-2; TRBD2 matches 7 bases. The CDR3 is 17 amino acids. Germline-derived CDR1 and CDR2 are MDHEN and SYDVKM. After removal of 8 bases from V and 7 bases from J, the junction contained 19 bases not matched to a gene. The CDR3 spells CASLRLRTGGGSGELFF. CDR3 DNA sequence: TGTGCCAGCCTAAGGCTAAGAACAGGAGGCGGGAGCGGGGAGCTGTTTTTT.

CDR3 in DNA: TGTGCCAGCAGCTCCCCCCGGGTAGCGAACACCGGGGAGCTGTTTTTT. It is translated as CASSSPRVANTGELFF. The rearrangement uses TRBV7-9 and TRBJ2-2; no firm D call. Per the germline V gene, CDR1 is SEHNR and CDR2 is FQNEAQ (reference sequence). This CDR3 contains 16 residues. V lost 4 bases and J lost 0, with 12 bases in between.

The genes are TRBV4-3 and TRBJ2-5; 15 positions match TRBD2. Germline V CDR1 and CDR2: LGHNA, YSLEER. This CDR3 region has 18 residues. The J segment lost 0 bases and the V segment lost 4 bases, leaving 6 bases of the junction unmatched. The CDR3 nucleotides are TGCGCCAGCAGCCTGACCGGGACTAGCGGGGGGTACCAAGAGACCCAGTACTTC. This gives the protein CASSLTGTSGGYQETQYF.

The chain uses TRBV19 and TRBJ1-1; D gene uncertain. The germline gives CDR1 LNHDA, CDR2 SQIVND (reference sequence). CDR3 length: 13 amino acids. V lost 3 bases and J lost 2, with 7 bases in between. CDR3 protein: CASSIGINTEAFF. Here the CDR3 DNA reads TGTGCCAGTAGTATCGGGATTAACACTGAAGCTTTCTTT.

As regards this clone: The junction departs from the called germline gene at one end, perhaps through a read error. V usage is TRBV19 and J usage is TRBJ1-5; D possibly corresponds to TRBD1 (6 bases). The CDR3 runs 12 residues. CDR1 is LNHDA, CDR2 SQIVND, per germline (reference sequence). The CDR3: CASSIYSGTRVF. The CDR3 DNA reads TGTGCCAGTAGTATCTACTCCGGGACACGGGTCTTT.

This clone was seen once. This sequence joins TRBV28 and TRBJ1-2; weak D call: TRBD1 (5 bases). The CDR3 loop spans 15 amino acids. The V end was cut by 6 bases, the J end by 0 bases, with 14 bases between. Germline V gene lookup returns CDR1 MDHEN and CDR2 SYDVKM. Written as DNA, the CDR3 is TGTGCCAGCAGGCCGGGGGGGGACCCTAACTATGGCTACACCTTC. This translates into CASRPGGDPNYGYTF.

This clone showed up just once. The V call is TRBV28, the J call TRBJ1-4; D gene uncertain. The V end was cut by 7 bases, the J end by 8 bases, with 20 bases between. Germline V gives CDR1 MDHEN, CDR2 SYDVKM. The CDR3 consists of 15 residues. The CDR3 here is CASTSGEAGGEKLFF. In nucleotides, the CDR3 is TGTGCCAGCACTAGCGGGGAGGCGGGTGGGGAAAAACTGTTTTTT.

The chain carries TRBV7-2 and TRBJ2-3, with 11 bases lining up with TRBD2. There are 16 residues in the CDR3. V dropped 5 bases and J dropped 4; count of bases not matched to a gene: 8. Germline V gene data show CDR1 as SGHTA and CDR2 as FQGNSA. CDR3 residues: CASSPSSGGASDTQYF. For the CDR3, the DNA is TGTGCCAGCAGCCCGAGTAGCGGGGGGGCATCAGATACGCAGTATTTT.

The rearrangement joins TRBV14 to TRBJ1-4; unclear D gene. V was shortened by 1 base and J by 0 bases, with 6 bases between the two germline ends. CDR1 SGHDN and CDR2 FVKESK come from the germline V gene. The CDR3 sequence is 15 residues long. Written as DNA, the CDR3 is TGTGCCAGCAGCCAAGCTATAGCAACTAATGAAAAACTGTTTTTT. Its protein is CASSQAIATNEKLFF.

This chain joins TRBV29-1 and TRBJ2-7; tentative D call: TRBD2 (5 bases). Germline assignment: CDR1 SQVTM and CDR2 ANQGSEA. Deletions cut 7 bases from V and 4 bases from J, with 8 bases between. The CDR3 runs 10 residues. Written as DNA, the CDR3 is TGCAGCGGGGGAGCTTACGAGCAGTACTTC. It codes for CSGGAYEQYF.

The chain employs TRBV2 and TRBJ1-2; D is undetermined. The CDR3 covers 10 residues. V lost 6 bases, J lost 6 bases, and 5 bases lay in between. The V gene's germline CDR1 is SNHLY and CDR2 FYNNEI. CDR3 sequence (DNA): TGTGCCAGCAGGCAGGATGGCTACACCTTC. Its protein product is CASRQDGYTF.

The CDR3 coding sequence is TGTGCCAGTAGTATTGGGCTTGGGGGGTACGAGCAGTACTTC. Amino acid sequence: CASSIGLGGYEQYF. The chain recombines TRBV19 with TRBJ2-7, with a possible D match to TRBD2 (6 bases). Deletions cut 3 bases from V and 4 bases from J, with 13 bases between. CDR3 length: 14 amino acids. CDR1 and CDR2 (germline): LNHDA, SQIVND (reference sequence).

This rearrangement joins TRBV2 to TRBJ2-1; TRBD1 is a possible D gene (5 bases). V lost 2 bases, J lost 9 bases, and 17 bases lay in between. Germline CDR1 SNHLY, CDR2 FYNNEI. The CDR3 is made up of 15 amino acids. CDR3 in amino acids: CASSERGLGPSEQFF. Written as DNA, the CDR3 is TGTGCCAGCAGTGAAAGGGGCCTCGGCCCTAGTGAGCAGTTCTTC.

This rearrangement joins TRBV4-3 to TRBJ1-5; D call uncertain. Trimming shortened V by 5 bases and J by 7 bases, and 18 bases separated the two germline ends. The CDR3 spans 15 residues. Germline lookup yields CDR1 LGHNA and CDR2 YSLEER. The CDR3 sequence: CASSFNLEGGQPQHF. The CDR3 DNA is TGCGCCAGCAGCTTCAACTTGGAGGGTGGCCAGCCCCAGCATTTT.

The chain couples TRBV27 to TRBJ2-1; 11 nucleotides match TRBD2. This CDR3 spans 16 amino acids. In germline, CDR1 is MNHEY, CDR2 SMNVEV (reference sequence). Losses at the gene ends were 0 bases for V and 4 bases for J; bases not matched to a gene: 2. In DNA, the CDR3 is TGTGCCAGCAGTTTATCGGGGACTAGCGGATACAATGAGCAGTTCTTC. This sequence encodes CASSLSGTSGYNEQFF.